The 18 T cell receptor beta chains below come from one sample, sequenced in a study of OX40 agonist ivuxolimab in advanced cancers. Profiling relied on immunoSEQ multiplex PCR, and the TCRdb table lists in-frame clones only, not all of them. The sample lists roughly 30,000 clones, 75% to 90% seen once, with less than 30% in the top ten. The starting material was CD4+ or CD8+ T cells sorted from blood, obtained in a trial of the OX40 agonist ivuxolimab. These receptors came from an adult with an advanced solid tumor such as melanoma, head and neck, liver or kidney cancer.

The gene calls are TRBV5-1 and TRBJ1-1, with TRBD1 as a possible D gene (6 bases). The ends were cut back, 4 bases at V and 7 bases at J, with 23 bases in the middle. The CDR3 length is 16 residues. CDR1 is SGHRS, CDR2 YFSETQ, per germline. CDR3 sequence: CASSTTGLSLNSEAFF. CDR3 nucleotides: TGCGCCAGCAGCACTACAGGGTTATCTCTTAATAGTGAAGCTTTCTTT.

The chain has TRBV6-5 and TRBJ1-1, with D uncertain. V was trimmed by 5 bases and J by 6 bases, leaving 13 bases between them. There are 13 residues in the CDR3. Germline V gene lookup returns CDR1 MNHEY and CDR2 SVGAGI. The CDR3 DNA follows: TGTGCCAGCAGTGATTTTGATTCGGCTGAAGCTTTCTTT. It codes for CASSDFDSAEAFF.

This chain links TRBV9 with TRBJ1-2, with D unresolved. Trimming removed 3 bases at V and 4 bases at J, with 19 bases between. CDR1 is SGDLS, CDR2 YYNGEE, per germline. The CDR3 totals 16 residues. CDR3 protein: CASSATRISMGYGYTF. In DNA form, the CDR3 reads TGTGCCAGCAGCGCCACCCGAATCTCCATGGGCTATGGCTACACCTTC. Based on the CDR3 plus reference TRBV9 and TRBJ1-2, the full variable domain is DSGVTQTPKHLITATGQRVTLRCSPRSGDLSVYWYQQSLDQGLQFLIQYYNGEERAKGNILERFSAQQFPDLHSELNLSSLELGDSALYFCASSATRISMGYGYTFGSGTRLTVV.

The CDR3 reads CASSPVTGANVLTF. The CDR3 region has the DNA TGTGCCAGCAGCCCAGTGACTGGGGCCAACGTCCTGACTTTC. The chain recombines TRBV9 with TRBJ2-6, with unresolved D. CDR1 SGDLS and CDR2 YYNGEE come from the germline V gene. The CDR3 totals 14 residues. V lost 4 bases and J lost 2, with 7 bases in between.

The V call is TRBV6-5, the J call TRBJ1-2, with D possibly TRBD1 on 5 matching bases. CDR1 and CDR2 from the germline V gene are MNHEY and SVGAGI. The V and J ends lost 8 bases and 5 bases respectively, with 12 bases between them. The CDR3 covers 12 residues. CDR3 sequence reads: CASWDGLYGYTF. The CDR3 bases are TGTGCCAGCTGGGACGGCCTTTATGGCTACACCTTC.

V gene TRBV5-1 combines with J gene TRBJ2-3; D is unresolved. Germline V gene lookup returns CDR1 SGHRS and CDR2 YFSETQ. The V end was cut by 0 bases, the J end by 4 bases, with 6 bases between. The CDR3 is made up of 13 amino acids. Here the CDR3 DNA reads TGCGCCAGCAGCTTGGACAGCTCAGATACGCAGTATTTT. Amino acids: CASSLDSSDTQYF.

For this clone: In the same sample, other DNA sequences code for this CDR3. The chain couples TRBV27 to TRBJ2-3; D unresolved. The CDR3 has 12 residues. V was clipped by 3 bases and J by 5 bases, with 6 bases between them. CDR1 is MNHEY, CDR2 SMNVEV, per germline (reference sequence). The CDR3 here is CASSFPGDTQYF. The CDR3 region has the DNA TGTGCCAGCAGTTTCCCGGGAGATACGCAGTATTTT.

V and J are TRBV19 and TRBJ2-7, with TRBD1 as a possible D gene (5 bases). CDR3 size: 15 residues. Germline CDR1 and CDR2: LNHDA and SQIVND (reference sequence). V was cut by 2 bases and J by 3 bases, with 14 bases left in between. The CDR3 DNA is TGTGCCAGTAGTATAAAAGGGGCTACGGGCTACGAGCAGTACTTC. Translating it yields CASSIKGATGYEQYF. Full variable domain (missing parts from reference TRBV19 and TRBJ2-7): DGGITQSPKYLFRKEGQNVTLSCEQNLNHDAMYWYRQDPGQGLRLIYYSQIVNDFQKGDIAEGYSVSREKKESFPLTVTSAQKNPTAFYLCASSIKGATGYEQYFGPGTRLTVT.

This clone was counted once. The chain couples TRBV7-2 to TRBJ2-5, with 13 bases matching TRBD2. V trimming: 5 bases; J trimming: 4 bases; junction bases outside the gene matches: 7. The CDR3 extends over 16 amino acids. The germline V gene encodes CDR1 SGHTA and CDR2 FQGNSA. CDR3 amino acids: CASSLGLAGVLETQYF. CDR3 DNA: TGTGCCAGCAGCCTCGGACTAGCGGGAGTTTTAGAGACCCAGTACTTC.

J is TRBJ2-7 and V is TRBV19, with 10 bases lining up with TRBD1. Unmatched junction bases numbered 8, after V lost 9 bases and J lost 6 bases. This CDR3 comprises 13 residues. CDR1 is LNHDA, CDR2 SQIVND, per germline (reference sequence). CDR3 residues: CARVRDRGSEQYF. The CDR3 DNA reads as TGTGCCAGGGTCCGGGACAGGGGATCCGAGCAGTACTTC.

The V gene is TRBV21-1, the J gene TRBJ2-3; TRBD2 is taken as the D call from the table, unchecked against the DNA. TRBV21-1 is termed a pseudogene. The CDR3 length is 18 residues. The CDR3: CASPPGASGGACTDTQYF. The CDR3 nucleotides are TGTGCCAGCCCCCCCGGGGCTAGCGGGGGGGCCTGCACAGATACGCAGTATTTT.

The rearrangement joins TRBV2 to TRBJ2-7, with 8 bases fitting TRBD2. The junction had 8 bases not matched to a gene; V was cut back by 3 bases and J by 1 base. Germline lookup yields CDR1 SNHLY and CDR2 FYNNEI. The length of the CDR3 is 16 residues. The CDR3, as DNA: TGTGCCAGCAGTGATGTAAGCGGGGGCTTTTCCTACGAGCAGTACTTC. This translates into CASSDVSGGFSYEQYF.

This clone was counted once. The chain uses TRBV5-6 and TRBJ1-5, with 9 bases that match TRBD1. Germline assignment: CDR1 SGHDT and CDR2 YYEEEE. The ends lost 4 bases at V and 2 bases at J; junction bases unmatched: 7. The CDR3 has 16 amino acids. This chain's CDR3 is CASSIHRGPGNQPQHF. The CDR3 coding sequence is TGTGCCAGCAGCATCCACAGGGGGCCGGGCAATCAGCCCCAGCATTTT.

The rearrangement uses TRBV4-1 and TRBJ1-2, with D tentatively TRBD1 (5 bases). The V end lost 2 bases, the J end lost 3 bases, and 16 bases lay between the germline ends. The CDR3 has 16 residues. Germline V gives CDR1 MGHRA, CDR2 YSYEKL. The CDR3 DNA is TGCGCCAGCAGCCAATCCGTTCCGAGCAGGGACTATGGCTACACCTTC. It yields the protein CASSQSVPSRDYGYTF.

This clone occurred a few times. The gene calls are TRBV7-9 and TRBJ2-5, with TRBD2 matching 12 bases. Per the germline V gene, CDR1 is SEHNR and CDR2 is FQNEAQ (reference sequence). This CDR3 region has 16 residues. Trimming removed 0 bases from V and 2 bases from J; junction bases left unmatched: 1. The CDR3 protein is CASSLATSGRQETQYF. The DNA for the CDR3 is TGTGCCAGCAGCTTAGCGACTAGCGGGAGACAAGAGACCCAGTACTTC.

This chain links TRBV4-1 with TRBJ2-5, with a possible D match to TRBD1 (6 bases). Deletions cut 1 base from V and 1 base from J, with 10 bases between. Per germline, CDR1 MGHRA and CDR2 YSYEKL. This CDR3 region has 15 residues. CDR3 amino acids: CASSQGTATQETQYF. In DNA, the CDR3 is TGCGCCAGCAGCCAAGGGACAGCGACCCAAGAGACCCAGTACTTC.

The V call is TRBV2, the J call TRBJ2-1; possibly TRBD2 for D (6 bases). Germline V gene lookup returns CDR1 SNHLY and CDR2 FYNNEI. V lost 10 bases and J 7 bases, leaving 20 bases between the germline ends. The CDR3 extends over 14 amino acids. The CDR3 DNA follows: TGTGCCAACCACAAGGGGTACGGAGGGAATGAGCAGTTCTTC. It encodes CANHKGYGGNEQFF.

The chain couples TRBV27 to TRBJ1-2; D call uncertain. CDR1 and CDR2 (germline): MNHEY, SMNVEV (reference sequence). V shed 6 bases and J shed 4 bases, with 9 bases lying between them. This CDR3 has 12 residues. The CDR3 reads CASSPGPYGYTF. DNA of the CDR3: TGTGCCAGCAGCCCGGGTCCCTATGGCTACACCTTC.